The text below deals with one T cell receptor (beta chain). The antigen remains unidentified. This record belongs to a study of CXCR3-negative and CXCR3-positive naive CD8 T cells. General study results and limits: Relative to CXCR3-negative naive cells, CXCR3-positive naive cells had more hydrophobic TRB CDR3s.

The TRB libraries of cDNA were built by UMI-labeled 5' RACE. Each CDR3 protein gets one entry in TCRdb, which reprocessed the 5' RACE reads and gives no DNA. The sample totals some 120,000 distinct CDR3 sequences. The CDR3 has 15 amino acids. Germline-derived CDR1 and CDR2 are SGHDT and YYEEEE. The chain joins TRBV5-6 to TRBJ2-1; TCRdb's D call, TRBD2, is unchecked because there is no DNA. The sequenced sample was naive CXCR3+ CD8+ T cells from blood. The subset is: CD45RO-CCR7+CD27+CD95- naive CD8+ T cells expressing CXCR3 (TNR3+). The receptor was isolated from a human donor in good health. Some clones in this sample may be carry-over from other donors' samples. The CDR3 reads CASSQGLAEYNEQFF.